This TCR beta chain is from a study of blood T cell repertoires in COVID-19. Methods used by the authors: Amplification of reference gene primers provided the estimated nucleated cell counts. Data came from immunoSEQ multiplex PCR; TCRdb stores just in-frame clones and leaves some out. The V and J calls and clone size were taken over from that table, and D and trimming were inferred from the DNA. The table includes fewer than 700,000 clones, 85% to 90% detected once. Trimming at V came to 5 bases and at J to 4 bases, leaving 7 bases not matched to a gene. Germline-derived CDR1 and CDR2 are MNHEY and SVGEGT. The CDR3 contains 15 residues.

This TCR was recovered from a woman aged 45-65 years with COVID-19, enrolled during active disease. The sequencing sample was made of peripheral blood. J is TRBJ2-5 and V is TRBV6-2 or TRBV6-3, with 10 bases matching TRBD2. The CDR3 spells CASSALAGVGETQYF. CDR3 bases: TGTGCCAGCAGTGCTCTAGCGGGAGTGGGAGAGACCCAGTACTTC.